This is a list of T cell receptor beta chains from one sample in a study of shared clonotypes between healthy human individuals. Sequencing used immunoSEQ multiplex PCR; TCRdb keeps in-frame clones, though not all of them. The data contain millions of clones, roughly 92% of them singletons. The sequenced sample consisted of naive CD4+ T cells sorted from blood. The receptor set was obtained from a man aged 18 to 29 in good health. Each CDR3 is given with its conserved first and last residue. A D gene is named only where the DNA matches it firmly. Size tells how often a clone was seen (once, few, many) or the class of an expanded clone, and some rows leave it out.

j_call: TRBJ2-5
clone_size: -
d_call: -
v_call: TRBV2
cdr3_aa: CASIISGTFQETQYF
cdr3_nt: TGTGCCAGCATCATATCCGGGACATTCCAAGAGACCCAGTACTTC

j_call: TRBJ1-6
clone_size: -
d_call: -
v_call: TRBV6-1
cdr3_aa: CASILHGDNSPLHF
cdr3_nt: TGTGCCAGCATATTACACGGAGATAATTCACCCCTCCACTTT

j_call: TRBJ2-5
clone_size: -
d_call: -
v_call: TRBV6-1
cdr3_aa: CASSDYRSGTPQETQYF
cdr3_nt: TGTGCCAGCAGTGATTATAGGTCGGGGACTCCACAAGAGACCCAGTACTTC

j_call: TRBJ2-5
clone_size: -
d_call: TRBD1
v_call: TRBV29-1
cdr3_aa: CSGRGQGPLYF
cdr3_nt: TGCAGCGGCCGCGGACAGGGACCTCTGTACTTC

j_call: TRBJ2-7
clone_size: -
d_call: TRBD2
v_call: TRBV7-2
cdr3_aa: CASSLGFAGVEEQYF
cdr3_nt: TGTGCCAGCAGCTTAGGTTTCGCGGGAGTGGAGGAGCAGTACTTC

j_call: TRBJ1-3
clone_size: -
d_call: TRBD1
v_call: TRBV19
cdr3_aa: CASSTRTGFSGNTIYF
cdr3_nt: TGTGCCAGTAGTACACGGACAGGGTTCTCTGGAAACACCATATATTTT

j_call: TRBJ2-1
clone_size: -
d_call: TRBD2
v_call: TRBV5-4
cdr3_aa: CASSPPPFAGGPNEQFF
cdr3_nt: TGTGCCAGCAGCCCCCCCCCTTTTGCGGGGGGACCCAATGAGCAGTTCTTC

j_call: TRBJ2-7
clone_size: few
d_call: -
v_call: TRBV6-5
cdr3_aa: CASSYSGRKYEQYF
cdr3_nt: TGTGCCAGCAGTTACTCGGGCAGGAAGTACGAGCAGTACTTC

j_call: TRBJ2-1
clone_size: -
d_call: -
v_call: TRBV5-4
cdr3_aa: CASSRSSYNEQFF
cdr3_nt: TGTGCCAGCAGCCGTAGCTCCTACAATGAGCAGTTCTTC

j_call: TRBJ2-3
clone_size: -
d_call: -
v_call: TRBV2
cdr3_aa: CASSENGRETDTQYF
cdr3_nt: TGTGCCAGCAGTGAAAACGGCAGGGAGACAGATACGCAGTATTTT

j_call: TRBJ2-5
clone_size: -
d_call: TRBD2
v_call: TRBV5-6
cdr3_aa: CASSLAGVEETQYF
cdr3_nt: TGTGCCAGCAGTTTAGCGGGAGTCGAGGAGACCCAGTACTTC

j_call: TRBJ1-3
clone_size: once
d_call: -
v_call: TRBV7-9
cdr3_aa: CASSPEWLGSGNTIYF
cdr3_nt: TGTGCCAGCAGCCCAGAGTGGTTGGGCTCTGGAAACACCATATATTTT

j_call: TRBJ1-2
clone_size: -
d_call: -
v_call: TRBV6-6
cdr3_aa: CAIKINYGYTF
cdr3_nt: TGTGCCATCAAAATTAACTATGGCTACACCTTC

j_call: TRBJ1-6
clone_size: -
d_call: TRBD1
v_call: TRBV6-5
cdr3_aa: CASSYGLVQGGSPLHF
cdr3_nt: TGTGCCAGCAGTTACGGGTTGGTACAGGGGGGTTCACCCCTCCACTTT

j_call: TRBJ2-1
clone_size: -
d_call: -
v_call: TRBV5-1
cdr3_aa: CASSLGQQNEQFF
cdr3_nt: TGCGCCAGCAGCTTGGGGCAGCAAAATGAGCAGTTCTTC

j_call: TRBJ1-4
clone_size: -
d_call: -
v_call: TRBV7-2
cdr3_aa: CASSRRGGEGEKLFF
cdr3_nt: TGTGCCAGCAGCCGCAGGGGAGGTGAGGGGGAAAAACTGTTTTTT

j_call: TRBJ1-1
clone_size: -
d_call: TRBD1
v_call: TRBV2
cdr3_aa: CASSAQGYTEAFF
cdr3_nt: TGTGCCAGCAGTGCACAGGGGTACACTGAAGCTTTCTTT

j_call: TRBJ1-5
clone_size: -
d_call: -
v_call: TRBV10-2
cdr3_aa: CASSESTIGTPPHF
cdr3_nt: TGCGCCAGCAGTGAGTCGACGATAGGCACCCCTCCTCATTTT

j_call: TRBJ1-2
clone_size: -
d_call: -
v_call: TRBV4-3
cdr3_aa: CASSQEGTSPGVYGYTF
cdr3_nt: TGCGCCAGCAGCCAAGAAGGGACCTCTCCGGGGGTCTATGGCTACACCTTC

j_call: TRBJ1-2
clone_size: -
d_call: TRBD1
v_call: TRBV6-1
cdr3_aa: CAISESRGQGGNYGYTF
cdr3_nt: TGTGCCATCAGTGAGTCTCGTGGACAGGGAGGGAACTATGGCTACACCTTC

j_call: TRBJ1-2
clone_size: -
d_call: TRBD1
v_call: TRBV11-2
cdr3_aa: CASSSLRGRLSGYTF
cdr3_nt: TGTGCCAGCAGCTCGCTCAGGGGGCGGCTCTCTGGCTACACCTTC

j_call: TRBJ1-1
clone_size: few
d_call: -
v_call: TRBV19
cdr3_aa: CASTPPQVMGTEAFF
cdr3_nt: TGTGCCAGTACCCCACCACAGGTTATGGGGACTGAAGCTTTCTTT

j_call: TRBJ1-5
clone_size: few
d_call: -
v_call: TRBV7-7
cdr3_aa: CASSSSPGQPQHF
cdr3_nt: TGTGCTAGCAGCTCATCTCCCGGCCAGCCCCAGCATTTT

j_call: TRBJ2-1
clone_size: -
d_call: TRBD1
v_call: TRBV7-9
cdr3_aa: CASSFFDREFF
cdr3_nt: TGTGCCAGCAGCTTTTTTGACAGGGAGTTCTTC

j_call: TRBJ2-3
clone_size: -
d_call: -
v_call: TRBV10-2
cdr3_aa: CASSEAALGTDTQYF
cdr3_nt: TGCGCCAGCAGTGAAGCCGCCCTTGGCACAGATACGCAGTATTTT

j_call: TRBJ1-6
clone_size: few
d_call: -
v_call: TRBV2
cdr3_aa: CASSLRQALHF
cdr3_nt: TGTGCCAGCAGTCTCAGACAGGCCCTCCACTTT

j_call: TRBJ2-7
clone_size: -
d_call: TRBD1
v_call: TRBV18
cdr3_aa: CASSPRQGPSYEQYF
cdr3_nt: TGTGCCAGCTCACCTCGACAGGGTCCTTCCTACGAGCAGTACTTC

j_call: TRBJ2-3
clone_size: -
d_call: TRBD2
v_call: TRBV9
cdr3_aa: CASSSGTSGGAGTDTQYF
cdr3_nt: TGTGCCAGCAGCTCTGGGACTAGCGGGGGGGCGGGCACAGATACGCAGTATTTT

j_call: TRBJ1-6
clone_size: -
d_call: -
v_call: TRBV19
cdr3_aa: CASSIQGLGSPLHF
cdr3_nt: TGTGCCAGTAGTATCCAGGGGCTCGGTTCACCCCTCCACTTT

j_call: TRBJ2-3
clone_size: -
d_call: -
v_call: TRBV18
cdr3_aa: CASSGGIGTDTQYF
cdr3_nt: TGTGCCAGCTCCGGCGGGATCGGCACAGATACGCAGTATTTT

j_call: TRBJ2-3
clone_size: -
d_call: TRBD1
v_call: TRBV6-5
cdr3_aa: CASGRGQTSTDTQYF
cdr3_nt: TGTGCCAGCGGCAGGGGACAGACAAGCACAGATACGCAGTATTTT